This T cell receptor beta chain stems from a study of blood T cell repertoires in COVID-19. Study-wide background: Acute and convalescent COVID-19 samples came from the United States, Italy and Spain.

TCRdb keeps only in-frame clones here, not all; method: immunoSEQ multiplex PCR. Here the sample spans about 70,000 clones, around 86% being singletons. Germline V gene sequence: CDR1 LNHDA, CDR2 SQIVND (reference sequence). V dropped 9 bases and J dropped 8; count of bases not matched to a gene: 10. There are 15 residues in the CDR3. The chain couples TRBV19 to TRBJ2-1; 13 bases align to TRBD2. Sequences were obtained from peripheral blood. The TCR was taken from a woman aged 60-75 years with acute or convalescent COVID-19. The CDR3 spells CASAFTSGGAYEQFF. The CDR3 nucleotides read TGTGCCAGCGCCTTTACTAGCGGGGGGGCCTATGAGCAGTTCTTC.